This section outlines one T cell receptor (beta chain) sequence together with its context. Antigen: not known. This CDR3 is built from 17 residues. Looked up from germline, CDR1 is DFQATT and CDR2 is SNEGSKA (reference sequence). The entry originates in a study of T cells expressing NK-cell markers. Across the study: The TCR beta repertoires originated in sorted CD3+CD56+NKG2C+, CD3+CD56+NKG2C- and CD3+CD56-NKG2C+ T cells. One of eight sequenced donors was HCMV-seronegative; the other seven were seropositive. General study results and limits: Where a handful of donors were concerned, these clonotypes also led the CD3+CD56-NKG2C+ fraction.

Making the TCR beta cDNA relied on 5'RACE template switching with UMIs. TCRdb re-analyzed the 5' RACE reads; it lists each CDR3 protein once, without DNA. There are around 380,000 distinct CDR3 sequences in the sample, with roughly 10% held by the top ten. This sequence joins TRBV20-1 and TRBJ2-3; TCRdb's D call, TRBD2, is unchecked because there is no DNA. This TCR derives from a woman in her 50s in good health. The sequenced material came from blood T cells: a sorted CD56 or NKG2C T cell subset, CD4+ or CD8+ T cells, or bulk PBMC T cells (not recorded which). The CDR3 is CSARGLETSGSADTQYF.